The 30 T cell receptor beta chains below come from one sample, sequenced in a study of identical twins. TCRdb reprocessed the 5' RACE reads with MiXCR, giving one entry per CDR3 protein. This table holds about 700,000 distinct CDR3 sequences, 6% to 6.5% found once. The sample comprised naive T cells sorted from blood. The receptors here all came from a man between 18 and 35 years old in good health.

The chain combines TRBV25-1 with TRBJ2-3; TRBD1 matches 8 bases. The CDR3 totals 15 residues. J lost 5 bases, V lost 6 bases, and 10 bases had no gene match. Looked up from germline, CDR1 is MGHDK and CDR2 is SYGVNS. The CDR3 DNA sequence: TGTGCCAGCAGAACCCGACAGGGGCCCGGAGATACGCAGTATTTT. As protein: CASRTRQGPGDTQYF.

This clonotype was detected ten times or more. This CDR3 reads CASSYSIGSLEREVEDTQYF. CDR3 in DNA: TGTGCCAGCAGTTACTCGATCGGCTCCTTGGAGCGGGAGGTCGAAGATACGCAGTATTTT. The chain uses TRBV6-2 or TRBV6-3 and TRBJ2-3; 9 nucleotides match TRBD2. Looked up from germline, CDR1 is MNHEY and CDR2 is SVGEGT. Germline trimming cut 0 bases from V and 5 bases from J; bases unmatched to any gene: 18. This CDR3 has 20 amino acids.

The rearrangement links TRBV29-1 to TRBJ2-1, with TRBD2 as a possible D gene (5 bases). Looked up from germline, CDR1 is SQVTM and CDR2 is ANQGSEA. The CDR3 contains 13 residues. V lost 4 bases to trimming and J lost 9 bases, with 16 bases between them. CDR3 bases: TGCAGCGTTGGGGTAGCGACTCTACTTGAGCAGTTCTTC. Its protein is CSVGVATLLEQFF.

In its sample, this clonotype was seen many times. V and J are TRBV27 and TRBJ2-1; D possibly corresponds to TRBD1 (6 bases). The length of the CDR3 is 14 residues. Germline-derived CDR1 and CDR2 are MNHEY and SMNVEV (reference sequence). The V and J ends lost 1 base and 9 bases respectively, with 13 bases between them. CDR3 amino acids: CASSLFPGAGEQFF. CDR3 in DNA: TGTGCCAGCAGTTTATTTCCAGGGGCAGGTGAGCAGTTCTTC.

This clonotype was counted ten times or more. The chain carries TRBV10-3 and TRBJ2-7; 10 positions match TRBD1. Germline V gene data show CDR1 as ENHRY and CDR2 as SYGVKD. Trimming removed 10 bases from V and 3 bases from J; junction bases left unmatched: 6. The CDR3 loop spans 13 amino acids. The CDR3 DNA sequence: TGTGCCACCGGGGACAGGGGCTTCTACGAGCAGTACTTC. Encoded protein: CATGDRGFYEQYF.

Concerning this clonotype: Since a much larger clone is just one base distant, this may be a read error. This chain uses TRBV6-2 or TRBV6-3 with TRBJ2-7, with D possibly being TRBD1 (6 bases). This CDR3 has 15 residues. Germline loops: CDR1 MNHEY, CDR2 SVGEGT. The CDR3 region is CASSNGRGGAYEQSF. As DNA, the CDR3 is TGTGCCAGCAGTAATGGCAGAGGGGGTGCCTACGAGCAGTCCTTC.

This clonotype was detected many times. This chain uses TRBV20-1 with TRBJ2-3; D might be TRBD2 (6 bases). The CDR3 extends over 14 amino acids. The V and J ends lost 0 bases and 5 bases respectively, with 12 bases between them. Germline loops: CDR1 DFQATT, CDR2 SNEGSKA (reference sequence). Here the CDR3 reads CSAREPLALDTQYF. Written as DNA, the CDR3 is TGCAGTGCTAGAGAGCCACTAGCTTTAGATACGCAGTATTTT.

In this sample, this clonotype turned up many times. This sequence joins TRBV6-2 or TRBV6-3 and TRBJ2-5; D call uncertain. The CDR3 runs 15 residues. Trimming removed 7 bases from V and 5 bases from J, with 20 bases in between. Germline V gives CDR1 MNHEY, CDR2 SVGEGT. The CDR3 DNA sequence: TGTGCCAGCAACCTACGGGTGGCAGGAGCCGAGACCCAGTACTTC. Residues: CASNLRVAGAETQYF.

This chain connects TRBV29-1 to TRBJ2-7; possibly TRBD2 for D (5 bases). CDR1 SQVTM and CDR2 ANQGSEA come from the germline V gene. Deletions cut 6 bases from V and 2 bases from J, with 11 bases between. The CDR3 sequence is 12 residues long. This CDR3 is CSVRPGTYEQYF. Here the CDR3 DNA reads TGCAGCGTCCGGCCGGGGACCTACGAGCAGTACTTC.

At least ten counts were recorded for this clonotype. The gene calls are TRBV11-2 and TRBJ2-3; 12 bases line up with TRBD2. V lost 2 bases, J lost 5 bases, and 11 bases stayed unmatched. This CDR3 is 18 amino acids long. CDR1 and CDR2 (germline): SGHAT, FQNNGV. The CDR3, as DNA: TGTGCCAGCAGCTTAATCGCAGTCGCTAGCGGGAGGGAAGATACGCAGTATTTT. The encoded protein is CASSLIAVASGREDTQYF. The full variable domain, rest sourced from reference TRBV11-2 and TRBJ2-3, is EAGVAQSPRYKIIEKRQSVAFWCNPISGHATLYWYQQILGQGPKLLIQFQNNGVVDDSQLPKDRFSAERLKGVDSTLKIQPAKLEDSAVYLCASSLIAVASGREDTQYFGPGTRLTVL.

In this sample, this clonotype turned up many times. The rearrangement uses TRBV5-1 and TRBJ2-7, with 8 nucleotides matching TRBD1. The junction had 15 bases not matched to a gene; V was cut back by 10 bases and J by 0 bases. CDR3 length equals 16 residues. Germline CDR1 reads SGHRS; CDR2 reads YFSETQ. CDR3 nucleotides: TGCGCCCAGCAAACTACGGGACAGGAGGGCTCCTACGAGCAGTACGTC. Encoded protein: CAQQTTGQEGSYEQYV.

The table lists this clonotype with many counts. V is TRBV25-1 and J is TRBJ1-6; D is uncertain. This CDR3 is built from 14 residues. Germline loops: CDR1 MGHDK, CDR2 SYGVNS. The V end was cut by 9 bases, the J end by 6 bases, with 15 bases between. The CDR3 reads CASSTKHINSPLHF. The CDR3 bases are TGTGCCAGTTCGACGAAACATATTAATTCACCCCTCCACTTT.

In this sample, this clonotype turned up a few times. This chain uses TRBV10-1 with TRBJ2-2; TRBD1 aligns across 7 bases. V was clipped by 3 bases and J by 6 bases; unmatched bases: 7. The CDR3 sequence is 15 residues long. Germline CDR1 WNHNN, CDR2 SYGVQD (reference sequence). CDR3 sequence reads: CASSDFDRAPGELFF. The CDR3 bases are TGCGCCAGCAGTGATTTCGACAGGGCCCCCGGGGAGCTGTTTTTT.

V usage is TRBV20-1 and J usage is TRBJ1-2; 10 nucleotides match TRBD1. J was trimmed by 5 bases and V by 4 bases; bases with no gene match: 10. CDR1 is DFQATT, CDR2 SNEGSKA, per germline (reference sequence). The CDR3 length is 15 residues. The CDR3 protein is CSATEGGTGAYGYTF. CDR3 nucleotides: TGCAGTGCTACGGAGGGGGGGACAGGGGCGTATGGCTACACCTTC.

The CDR3 is CASTWGGHKSGANVLTF. CDR3 bases: TGTGCCAGCACCTGGGGGGGACATAAATCTGGGGCCAACGTCCTGACTTTC. The chain has TRBV5-6 and TRBJ2-6; tentative D call: TRBD2 (7 bases). The V gene lost 6 bases and the J gene lost 1 base, with 17 bases spanning the gap. CDR1 and CDR2 from the germline V gene are SGHDT and YYEEEE. The CDR3 is 17 residues long.

This clonotype has at least ten counts. The DNA for the CDR3 is TGCAGTGCTAGGGCCGGGACTAGCGAACACAATGAGCAGTTCTTC. Residues: CSARAGTSEHNEQFF. The chain combines TRBV20-1 with TRBJ2-1; 10 bases match TRBD2. The CDR3 consists of 15 residues. The V gene end was trimmed by 3 bases and the J gene end by 5 bases; junction bases not matched to a gene: 7. The germline gives CDR1 DFQATT, CDR2 SNEGSKA (reference sequence).

Many counts were recorded for this clonotype. The chain recombines TRBV5-6 with TRBJ2-1; a possible D gene is TRBD2 (6 bases). V was trimmed by 3 bases and J by 5 bases, leaving 15 bases between them. The CDR3 loop spans 15 amino acids. Germline CDR1 reads SGHDT; CDR2 reads YYEEEE. The CDR3 DNA sequence: TGTGCCAGCAGCTCTGCCGCGTCGGGGGACAATGAGCAGTTCTTC. Encoded protein: CASSSAASGDNEQFF.

The V and J genes are TRBV10-1 and TRBJ2-5; possibly TRBD2 for D (5 bases). V lost 8 bases, J lost 4 bases, and 14 bases lay in between. The CDR3 is 13 amino acids. The germline CDR1 and CDR2 sequences are WNHNN and SYGVQD (reference sequence). The CDR3 DNA reads as TGCGCCAGCGAGCGGTCCAGAGGAGAGACCCAGTACTTC. It codes for CASERSRGETQYF.

Ten or more counts support this clonotype. The chain recombines TRBV5-1 with TRBJ2-1; 7 bases line up with TRBD2. The junction had 6 bases not matched to a gene; V was cut back by 2 bases and J by 4 bases. This CDR3 has 15 residues. Germline V lookup: CDR1 SGHRS, CDR2 YFSETQ. The chain's CDR3 is CASSFIAGGYNEQFF. The CDR3 nucleotides read TGCGCCAGCAGCTTTATAGCCGGGGGGTACAATGAGCAGTTCTTC. Based on the CDR3 plus reference TRBV5-1 and TRBJ2-1, the full variable domain is KAGVTQTPRYLIKTRGQQVTLSCSPISGHRSVSWYQQTPGQGLQFLFEYFSETQRNKGNFPGRFSGRQFSNSRSEMNVSTLELGDSALYLCASSFIAGGYNEQFFGPGTRLTVL.

This clonotype was seen only a few times. The chain uses TRBV20-1 and TRBJ2-5, with 11 nucleotides matching TRBD2. Trimming at V came to 0 bases and at J to 5 bases, leaving 8 bases not matched to a gene. CDR1 DFQATT and CDR2 SNEGSKA come from the germline V gene (reference sequence). This CDR3 spans 16 amino acids. Written as DNA, the CDR3 is TGCAGTGCTAGAGATAGGAGGACTAGCGGGTGGGAGACCCAGTACTTC. As protein: CSARDRRTSGWETQYF.

This clonotype was picked up many times. The rearrangement links TRBV10-1 to TRBJ2-1; D remains unclear. The CDR3 has 15 amino acids. V was shortened by 2 bases and J by 0 bases, with 8 bases between the two germline ends. The germline CDR1 and CDR2 sequences are WNHNN and SYGVQD (reference sequence). The DNA for the CDR3 is TGCGCCAGCAGTGAGGTCGAAAGCTCCTACAATGAGCAGTTCTTC. Its protein is CASSEVESSYNEQFF.

Ten or more counts support this clonotype. This rearrangement joins TRBV20-1 to TRBJ2-1; 13 positions agree with TRBD2. In germline, CDR1 is DFQATT, CDR2 SNEGSKA (reference sequence). The CDR3 length is 17 residues. The J segment lost 5 bases and the V segment lost 0 bases, leaving 7 bases of the junction unmatched. CDR3 in DNA: TGCAGTGCTAGAGATGGGACTAGCGGGATCTATGACAATGAGCAGTTCTTC. Amino acids: CSARDGTSGIYDNEQFF.

This clonotype was counted only a few times. The V call is TRBV11-2, the J call TRBJ2-5, with TRBD2 matching 8 bases. The germline V gene has CDR1 SGHAT and CDR2 FQNNGV. After removal of 5 bases from V and 7 bases from J, the junction contained 21 bases not matched to a gene. This CDR3 region has 18 residues. CDR3 bases: TGTGCCAGCAGCCATCCTTGGGGTGGTAGCGGGATAGTTGGGACCCAGTACTTC. This codes for CASSHPWGGSGIVGTQYF.

This CDR3 is CASRIGGPGNEQFF. For the CDR3, the DNA is TGTGCCAGCAGGATCGGTGGGCCGGGCAATGAGCAGTTCTTC. The chain employs TRBV7-2 and TRBJ2-1; D is ambiguous. This CDR3 region has 14 residues. CDR1 is SGHTA and CDR2 is FQGNSA in the germline V gene. The V end lost 6 bases, the J end lost 6 bases, and 15 bases lay between the germline ends.

This clonotype appeared many times. The rearrangement links TRBV24-1 to TRBJ2-5; TRBD2 matches at 8 bases. The CDR3 runs to 15 residues. Germline values: CDR1 KGHDR, CDR2 SFDVKD. J lost 5 bases, V lost 5 bases, and 9 bases had no gene match. This CDR3 is CATSAGGRSLETQYF. The CDR3, as DNA: TGTGCCACCAGTGCGGGCGGGAGGTCGTTGGAGACCCAGTACTTC.

This clonotype showed up many times. V is TRBV9 and J is TRBJ2-3; tentatively, D is TRBD1 (7 bases). The length of the CDR3 is 15 residues. Germline CDR1 and CDR2: SGDLS and YYNGEE. V was cut by 3 bases and J by 2 bases, with 13 bases left in between. CDR3 bases: TGTGCCAGCAGCGCGGAGGGGGCCACCACAGATACGCAGTATTTT. This encodes CASSAEGATTDTQYF.

A few counts support this clonotype. This CDR3 reads CSPRLAGGGEQFF. DNA for the CDR3: TGCAGTCCCAGACTAGCGGGAGGGGGGGAGCAGTTCTTC. The rearrangement links TRBV20-1 to TRBJ2-1; 14 positions match TRBD2. Per germline, CDR1 DFQATT and CDR2 SNEGSKA (reference sequence). The V segment lost 8 bases and the J segment 10 bases; nucleotides outside the gene matches: 7. This CDR3 spans 13 amino acids.

V is TRBV25-1 and J is TRBJ2-2; D is uncertain. Trimming took off 9 bases at V and 6 bases at J, with 8 bases between the two ends. Germline V gene lookup returns CDR1 MGHDK and CDR2 SYGVNS. This CDR3 region has 11 residues. The CDR3 is CASRTAGELFF. Here the CDR3 DNA reads TGTGCCAGTAGGACGGCCGGGGAGCTGTTTTTT. Together with reference TRBV25-1 and TRBJ2-2, the CDR3 gives the full variable domain: EADIYQTPRYLVIGTGKKITLECSQTMGHDKMYWYQQDPGMELHLIHYSYGVNSTEKGDLSSESTVSRIRTEHFPLTLESARPSHTSQYLCASRTAGELFFGEGSRLTVL.

The rearrangement joins TRBV20-1 to TRBJ2-5; 12 nucleotides match TRBD1. CDR1 and CDR2 (germline): DFQATT, SNEGSKA (reference sequence). V shed 5 bases and J 3 bases; nucleotides not matched to a gene: 7. The CDR3 has 15 residues. The CDR3 DNA reads TGCAGTGCTGACCTCGGGACAGGGGGCGAAGAGACCCAGTACTTC. Translation gives CSADLGTGGEETQYF.

This clonotype was picked up many times. The chain is built from TRBV20-1 and TRBJ2-7, with a tentative D call TRBD2 (6 bases). The CDR3 has 14 residues. V was pared by 6 bases and J by 2 bases, with 17 bases between. In germline, CDR1 is DFQATT, CDR2 SNEGSKA (reference sequence). The CDR3 DNA sequence: TGCAGTGCCGAGAGGAGGGCCAGAACCTACGAGCAGTACTTC. Translating it yields CSAERRARTYEQYF.